This T cell receptor beta chain was documented in a study of radiation and T cells in renal cell carcinoma. Study results and caveats: In blood, top tumor clones expanded by 2 weeks, shrinking by 4.

Concerning this clone itself: Its matching antigen is unknown.

After removal of 0 bases from V and 0 bases from J, the junction contained 5 bases not matched to a gene. CDR1 and CDR2 (germline): SGHTA, FQGNSA. The CDR3 runs to 18 residues. This table comes from immunoSEQ multiplex PCR, and its TCRdb copy is limited to in-frame clones, with some not included. The sample records roughly 130,000 clones, more than 75% being singletons. Indicated time point: blood 2 weeks post-SBRT. Noted treatment: 15 Gy SBRT to primary tumor, nephrectomy 4 weeks later. The patient's renal cell carcinoma had clear cell pathology. The source material was blood, sampled from a patient whose treatment included radiotherapy and nephrectomy. This TCR was recovered from a woman in her seventies with renal cell carcinoma. V and J are TRBV7-2 and TRBJ2-7; 13 nucleotides match TRBD2. The CDR3 loop is CASSLAKGLAGDSYEQYF. Here the CDR3 DNA reads TGTGCCAGCAGCTTAGCAAAAGGACTAGCGGGGGACTCCTACGAGCAGTACTTC.